This T cell receptor (beta chain) was sequenced for a study of identical twins. This clonotype was counted ten times or more. As yet, its antigen is unknown. TCRdb re-called the 5' RACE reads with MiXCR, one entry per CDR3 protein. The profile shows about 340,000 distinct CDR3 sequences, around an eighth of them singletons. Overall study findings and caveats: Out-of-frame sharing of TCR alpha in monozygotic twins was underestimated by models.

V was trimmed by 4 bases and J by 4 bases, leaving 17 bases between them. Germline V gene sequence: CDR1 DFQATT, CDR2 SNEGSKA (reference sequence). CDR3 length: 15 residues. The data also belong to a second study, concerning yellow fever vaccine responses in identical twins.

The sequence derives from a woman aged 18-29 years in good health. Sequenced: CD8+ T cells sorted from blood. J is TRBJ2-1 and V is TRBV20-1, with a possible D match to TRBD2 (6 bases). Here the CDR3 DNA reads TGCAGTGCTAACTTTCATAGCGGAGTTTACAATGAGCAGTTCTTC. Encoded protein: CSANFHSGVYNEQFF.